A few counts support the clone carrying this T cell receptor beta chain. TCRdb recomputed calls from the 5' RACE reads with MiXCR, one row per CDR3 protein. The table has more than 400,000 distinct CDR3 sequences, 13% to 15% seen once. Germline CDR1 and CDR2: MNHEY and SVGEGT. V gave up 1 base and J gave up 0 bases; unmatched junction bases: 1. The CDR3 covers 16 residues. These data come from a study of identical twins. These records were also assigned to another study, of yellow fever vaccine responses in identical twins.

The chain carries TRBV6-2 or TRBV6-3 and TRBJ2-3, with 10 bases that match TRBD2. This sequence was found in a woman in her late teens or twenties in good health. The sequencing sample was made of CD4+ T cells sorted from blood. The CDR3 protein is CASSYLGLASTDTQYF. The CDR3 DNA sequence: TGTGCCAGCAGTTACTTGGGACTAGCGAGCACAGATACGCAGTATTTT.